What follows is one T cell receptor beta chain and its context. CDR3 size: 13 residues. The germline gives CDR1 SQVTM, CDR2 ANQGSEA. This entry belongs to a study of CD8+ T cells in alopecia areata. Investigators isolated RNA and reverse transcribed it into cDNA to act as the sequencing template. Clones were sequenced by immunoSEQ multiplex PCR, and TCRdb holds only the in-frame ones, with some missing. Of 90,000 to 120,000 clones in the sample, about 50% were seen once. The sequence was collected from a human donor with alopecia areata. This chain joins TRBV29-1 and TRBJ2-5; D could derive from TRBD1 or TRBD2 (5 bases each). The end of the DNA fits TRBJ2-7 better, so the J call may be wrong. Sequenced: NKG2D-low CD8+ T cells sorted from blood. This CDR3 is CSVEVGELYEQYF. In DNA, the CDR3 is TGCAGCGTTGAAGTAGGGGAGCTATACGAGCAGTACTTC.